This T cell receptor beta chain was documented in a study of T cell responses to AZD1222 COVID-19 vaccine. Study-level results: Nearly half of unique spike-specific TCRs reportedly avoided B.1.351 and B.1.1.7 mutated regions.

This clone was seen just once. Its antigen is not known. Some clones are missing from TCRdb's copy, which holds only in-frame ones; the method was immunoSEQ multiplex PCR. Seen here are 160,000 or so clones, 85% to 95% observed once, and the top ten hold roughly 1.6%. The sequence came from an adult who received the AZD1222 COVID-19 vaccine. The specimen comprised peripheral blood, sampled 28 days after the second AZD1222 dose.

CDR3 coding DNA: TGTGCCAGTATTGGGGGAAGATTTAACTATGGCTACACCTTC. Translating gives CASIGGRFNYGYTF. V is TRBV19 and J is TRBJ1-2; D is perhaps TRBD1 (5 bases). The V gene lost 7 bases and the J gene lost 1 base, with 13 bases spanning the gap. CDR3 size: 14 residues. Looked up from germline, CDR1 is LNHDA and CDR2 is SQIVND (reference sequence).